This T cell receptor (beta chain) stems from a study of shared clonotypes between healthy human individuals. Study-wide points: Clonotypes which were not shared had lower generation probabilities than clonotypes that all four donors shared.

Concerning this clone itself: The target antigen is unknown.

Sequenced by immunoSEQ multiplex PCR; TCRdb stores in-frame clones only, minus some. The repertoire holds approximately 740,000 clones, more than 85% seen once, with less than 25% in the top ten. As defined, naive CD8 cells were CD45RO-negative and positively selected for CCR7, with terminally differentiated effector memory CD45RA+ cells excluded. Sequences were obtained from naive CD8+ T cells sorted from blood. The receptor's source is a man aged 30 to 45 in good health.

The CDR3: CASSHGTFSHSGSVEQYF. The CDR3 region has the DNA TGTGCCAGCAGTCACGGGACTTTCTCCCATTCGGGGTCGGTCGAGCAGTACTTC. The chain joins TRBV28 to TRBJ2-7; maybe TRBD2 (6 bases). This CDR3 contains 18 residues. CDR1 MDHEN and CDR2 SYDVKM come from the germline V gene. The V and J ends lost 5 bases and 6 bases respectively, with 29 bases between them.